Each of the 5 T cell receptor beta chains below was sequenced from the same sample in a study of cytomegalovirus exposure and HLA in healthy donors. Amplification used 60 Vbeta primers and 13 Jbeta primers. Libraries were prepared by immunoSEQ multiplex PCR; TCRdb keeps only in-frame clonotypes and omits some of them. In the table there are some 200,000 clones, around 80% of which are singletons. Sequenced material: PBMCs. These receptor sequences come from a woman in her thirties or forties in good health and CMV-seronegative.

V is TRBV6-1 and J is TRBJ1-6; D possibly corresponds to TRBD1 (5 bases). Trimming took off 2 bases at V and 10 bases at J, with 15 bases between the two ends. Germline CDR1 and CDR2: MNHNS and SASEGT. This CDR3 comprises 15 residues. Here the CDR3 DNA reads TGTGCCAGCAGTGAACCGAGGGGACTCCAGTCACCCCTCCACTTT. Protein sequence: CASSEPRGLQSPLHF.

The V and J genes are TRBV5-6 and TRBJ2-3; 7 bases fit TRBD2. This CDR3 is built from 14 residues. V lost 2 bases and J lost 3; bases outside the gene matches: 3. Germline V gene data show CDR1 as SGHDT and CDR2 as YYEEEE. The CDR3 sequence is CASSFGTKTDTQYF. For the CDR3, the DNA is TGTGCCAGCAGCTTCGGGACTAAAACAGATACGCAGTATTTT. The full variable domain, completed using reference TRBV5-6 and TRBJ2-3, is DAGVTQSPTHLIKTRGQQVTLRCSPKSGHDTVSWYQQALGQGPQFIFQYYEEEERQRGNFPDRFSGHQFPNYSSELNVNALLLGDSALYLCASSFGTKTDTQYFGPGTRLTVL.

This chain connects TRBV18 to TRBJ1-1; D is possibly TRBD1 (6 bases). Trimming shortened V by 1 base and J by 6 bases, and 15 bases separated the two germline ends. The CDR3 contains 15 residues. Germline V gene lookup returns CDR1 KGHSH and CDR2 LQKENI. The CDR3 is CASSPHTGPLAEAFF. The CDR3 coding sequence is TGTGCCAGCTCACCACATACAGGGCCGTTAGCTGAAGCTTTCTTT.

In DNA form, the CDR3 reads TGTGCCAGCTCACCACTAGAGGCATTCTATGGCTACACCTTC. It codes for CASSPLEAFYGYTF. The chain joins TRBV18 to TRBJ1-2; D not certain. Per the germline V gene, CDR1 is KGHSH and CDR2 is LQKENI. Between the trimmed V and J ends, which lost 1 base and 4 bases, there was a span of 10 bases. The CDR3 length is 14 residues.

This chain links TRBV29-1 with TRBJ2-2; 11 bases line up with TRBD1. Trimming took 7 bases from V and 6 from J; bases not matched to a gene: 7. The CDR3 length is 14 residues. Germline V gene data show CDR1 as SQVTM and CDR2 as ANQGSEA. The DNA of the CDR3 is TGCAGCGCATTTGGACAGGGGGCGGCCGGGGAGCTGTTTTTT. Translating gives CSAFGQGAAGELFF.